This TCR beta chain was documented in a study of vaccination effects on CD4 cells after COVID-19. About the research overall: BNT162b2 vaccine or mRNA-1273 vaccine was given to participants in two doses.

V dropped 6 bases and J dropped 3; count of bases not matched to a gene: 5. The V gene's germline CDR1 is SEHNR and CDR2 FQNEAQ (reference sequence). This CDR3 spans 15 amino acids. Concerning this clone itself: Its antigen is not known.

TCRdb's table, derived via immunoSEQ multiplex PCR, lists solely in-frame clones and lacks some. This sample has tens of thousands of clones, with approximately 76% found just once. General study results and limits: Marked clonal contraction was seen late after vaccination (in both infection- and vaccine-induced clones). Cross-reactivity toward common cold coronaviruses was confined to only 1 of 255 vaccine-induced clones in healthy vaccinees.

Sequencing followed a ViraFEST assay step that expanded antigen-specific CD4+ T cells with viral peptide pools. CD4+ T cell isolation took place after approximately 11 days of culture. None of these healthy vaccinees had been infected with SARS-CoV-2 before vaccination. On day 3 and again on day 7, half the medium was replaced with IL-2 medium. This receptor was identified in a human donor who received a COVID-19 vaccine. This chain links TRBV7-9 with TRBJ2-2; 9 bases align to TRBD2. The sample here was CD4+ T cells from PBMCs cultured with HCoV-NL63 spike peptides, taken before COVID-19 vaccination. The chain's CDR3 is CASRFSGGDTGELFF. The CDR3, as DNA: TGTGCCAGCAGGTTTAGCGGGGGCGACACCGGGGAGCTGTTTTTT.